A selection of T cell receptor beta chains follows, all from one sample in a study of PD-1 blockade in classical Hodgkin lymphoma. Assay used: immunoSEQ multiplex PCR; TCRdb lists only in-frame clones, some missing. The top ten clones hold around 6.2% of a sample with just over 14,000 clones, around 93% of them seen once. Input material: CD8+ T cells from blood. All receptors come from a human donor with classical Hodgkin lymphoma. Each CDR3 is given with its conserved first and last residue. D genes are given only for firm matches.

V gene: TRBV11-2; D gene: TRBD2; J gene: TRBJ2-1; CDR3 protein: CASSLADPGLAGNEQFF
V gene: TRBV15; D gene: NA; J gene: TRBJ2-5; CDR3 protein: CATSRDDEWGRETQYF
V gene: TRBV9; D gene: NA; J gene: TRBJ2-3; CDR3 protein: CASSGAGLGTDTQYF
V gene: TRBV28; D gene: NA; J gene: TRBJ1-6; CDR3 protein: CASSPQGNYNSPLHF
V gene: TRBV2; D gene: NA; J gene: TRBJ1-4; CDR3 protein: CASRGAEKLFF
V gene: TRBV15; D gene: NA; J gene: TRBJ2-3; CDR3 protein: CATSRDPSGTDTQYF
V gene: TRBV27; D gene: NA; J gene: TRBJ2-2; CDR3 protein: CASSPDPLLGELFF
V gene: TRBV28; D gene: NA; J gene: TRBJ2-3; CDR3 protein: CASSPLSTQGTDTQYF
V gene: TRBV6-5; D gene: TRBD2; J gene: TRBJ2-5; CDR3 protein: CASSYSTSGQETQYF
V gene: TRBV27; D gene: NA; J gene: TRBJ2-1; CDR3 protein: CASSSLPRTYNEQFF
V gene: TRBV6-5; D gene: NA; J gene: TRBJ2-5; CDR3 protein: CASKGPQSQETQYF
V gene: TRBV28; D gene: NA; J gene: TRBJ2-7; CDR3 protein: CASSFAALAYEQYF
V gene: TRBV5-4; D gene: NA; J gene: TRBJ2-1; CDR3 protein: CASSSGSNEQFF
V gene: TRBV4-1; D gene: NA; J gene: TRBJ2-1; CDR3 protein: CASSVTPTGIEQFF
V gene: TRBV5-8; D gene: NA; J gene: TRBJ1-2; CDR3 protein: CASSGRDRVDGYTF
V gene: TRBV7-8; D gene: NA; J gene: TRBJ1-1; CDR3 protein: CASSAGTQGNTEAFF
V gene: TRBV21-1; D gene: NA; J gene: TRBJ2-2; CDR3 protein: CASSKAHRVGAGELFF
V gene: TRBV9; D gene: NA; J gene: TRBJ2-1; CDR3 protein: CASSNGDHEQFF
V gene: TRBV27; D gene: NA; J gene: TRBJ2-1; CDR3 protein: CASSLARPNEQFF
V gene: TRBV9; D gene: NA; J gene: TRBJ1-1; CDR3 protein: CASSPGMNTEAFF
V gene: TRBV10-1; D gene: TRBD2; J gene: TRBJ2-3; CDR3 protein: CASSERSGRSDTQYF
V gene: TRBV28; D gene: TRBD1; J gene: TRBJ2-5; CDR3 protein: CASSLFGDRGPETQYF
V gene: TRBV5-1; D gene: NA; J gene: TRBJ1-1; CDR3 protein: CASSYSQALNTEAFF
V gene: TRBV13; D gene: NA; J gene: TRBJ2-3; CDR3 protein: CASSPRPGTDTQYF
V gene: TRBV29-1; D gene: TRBD2; J gene: TRBJ2-3; CDR3 protein: CSAVLAGEGDTQYF
V gene: TRBV2; D gene: TRBD2; J gene: TRBJ2-1; CDR3 protein: CASTPGTNPRDEQFF
V gene: TRBV9; D gene: TRBD1; J gene: TRBJ2-5; CDR3 protein: CASSAHPGTGGGETQYF
V gene: TRBV15; D gene: NA; J gene: TRBJ1-1; CDR3 protein: CATSRASGWIAFF
V gene: TRBV6-5; D gene: TRBD1; J gene: TRBJ2-7; CDR3 protein: CASSPNRGPYEQYF
V gene: TRBV27; D gene: NA; J gene: TRBJ2-7; CDR3 protein: CASSLKGPGNYEQYF
V gene: TRBV4-1; D gene: NA; J gene: TRBJ2-2; CDR3 protein: CASSQESRDGELFF
V gene: TRBV30; D gene: TRBD1; J gene: TRBJ1-2; CDR3 protein: CAWSRQGNYGYTF
V gene: TRBV27; D gene: NA; J gene: TRBJ2-7; CDR3 protein: CASSSPAYEQYF
V gene: TRBV2; D gene: NA; J gene: TRBJ2-1; CDR3 protein: CASSARYNEQFF
V gene: TRBV6-1; D gene: NA; J gene: TRBJ2-7; CDR3 protein: CASSDRGGRYEQYF
V gene: TRBV19; D gene: NA; J gene: TRBJ2-2; CDR3 protein: CASSYRNTGELFF
V gene: TRBV27; D gene: TRBD1; J gene: TRBJ2-1; CDR3 protein: CASRMSTGGYNEQFF
V gene: TRBV10-3; D gene: NA; J gene: TRBJ2-5; CDR3 protein: CAISESAGKETQYF
V gene: TRBV27; D gene: TRBD1; J gene: TRBJ1-6; CDR3 protein: CASSLSGTGGAGSPLHF
V gene: TRBV27; D gene: TRBD1; J gene: TRBJ2-1; CDR3 protein: CASSFEGQLPKGQFF
V gene: TRBV5-8; D gene: NA; J gene: TRBJ2-3; CDR3 protein: CASSLGEVTSTDTQYF
V gene: TRBV28; D gene: NA; J gene: TRBJ1-1; CDR3 protein: CASSFSGNTEAFF
V gene: TRBV19; D gene: NA; J gene: TRBJ2-3; CDR3 protein: CASSMIGGADTQYF
V gene: TRBV6-1; D gene: TRBD2; J gene: TRBJ2-3; CDR3 protein: CASSKIAGATDTQYF
V gene: TRBV28; D gene: NA; J gene: TRBJ1-1; CDR3 protein: CASSLTLGAAEAFF